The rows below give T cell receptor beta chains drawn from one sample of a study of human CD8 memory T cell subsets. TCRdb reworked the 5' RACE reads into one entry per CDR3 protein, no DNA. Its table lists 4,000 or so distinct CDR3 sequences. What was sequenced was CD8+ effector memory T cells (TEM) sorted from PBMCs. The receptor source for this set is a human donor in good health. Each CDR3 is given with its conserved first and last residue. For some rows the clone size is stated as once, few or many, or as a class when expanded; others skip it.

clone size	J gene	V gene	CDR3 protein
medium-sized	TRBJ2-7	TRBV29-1	CSVLEGSGYEQYF
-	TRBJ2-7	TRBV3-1	CASSRTFSGAGDEQYF
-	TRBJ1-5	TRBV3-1	CASSQGVSRNQPQHF
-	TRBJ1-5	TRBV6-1	CASSEGIDQPQHF
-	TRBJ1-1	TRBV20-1	CSASAGQGVTEAFF
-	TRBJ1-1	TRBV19	CASRPGLNTEAFF
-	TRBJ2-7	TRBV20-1	CSARGALAGFEQYF
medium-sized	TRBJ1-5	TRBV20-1	CSAMGARENQPQHF
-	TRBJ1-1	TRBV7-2	CASSLLRRNTEAFF
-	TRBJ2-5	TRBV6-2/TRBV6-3	CASSYSAEETQYF
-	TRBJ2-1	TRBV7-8	CASSLVAGAGNEQFF
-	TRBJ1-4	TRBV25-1	CASSDQPTGDGELFF
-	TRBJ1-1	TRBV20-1	CSGQSPNTEAFF
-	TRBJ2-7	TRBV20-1	CSARDLQPGYYEQYF
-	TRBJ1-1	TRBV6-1	CASSNTGEYTEAFF
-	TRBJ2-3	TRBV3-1	CASSQEGDFDYTQYF
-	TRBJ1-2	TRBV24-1	CATSPAHLNYGYTF
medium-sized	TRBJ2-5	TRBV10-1	CASSETDSETQYF
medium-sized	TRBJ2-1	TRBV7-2	CASSLVPSGMGNEQFF
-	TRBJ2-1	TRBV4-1	CASRHPGLAVTSSYNEQFF
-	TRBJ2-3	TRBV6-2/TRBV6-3	CASSYRDRSTDTQYF
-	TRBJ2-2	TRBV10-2	CASGRGEELFF
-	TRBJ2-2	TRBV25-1	CASSESRETGELFF
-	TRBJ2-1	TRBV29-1	CSVELAGEGSYNEQFF
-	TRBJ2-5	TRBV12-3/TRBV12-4	CASSSEQAEAQETQYF
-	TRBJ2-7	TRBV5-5	CASSTSLTGSFYEQYF
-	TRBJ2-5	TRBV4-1	CASSQGLVGETQYF
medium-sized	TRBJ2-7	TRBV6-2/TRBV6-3	CASRSLTSKTYEQYF
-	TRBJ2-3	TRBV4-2	CASSQGTSGGADTQYF
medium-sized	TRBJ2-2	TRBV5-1	CASSYRQGAGGELFF
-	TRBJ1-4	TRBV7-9	CASWESPNEKLFF
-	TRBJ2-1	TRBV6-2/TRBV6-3	CASSPGAEANEQFF
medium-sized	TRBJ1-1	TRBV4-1	CASSHPDGVSSEAFF